This T cell receptor (beta chain) derives from a study of OX40 agonist ivuxolimab in advanced cancers. Study background: Patients were given ivuxolimab, an antibody that agonizes OX40 (CD134). Among those enrolled, mean age was about 63 years (range roughly 20 to 80) and about 79% were male.

Trimming pared 0 bases from V and 1 base from J, leaving 10 bases between. Per the germline V gene, CDR1 is SGHKS and CDR2 is YYEKEE (reference sequence). The CDR3 runs to 15 residues. This table comes from immunoSEQ multiplex PCR, and its TCRdb copy is limited to in-frame clones, with some not included. Of some 75,000 clones detected, 88% appear once; the ten largest clones hold around 0.78%. Findings of the study overall: Within 6 weeks, CD4+ and CD8+ blood T cells expanded clonally at 0.1 to 3.0 mg/kg.

Concerning this clone: Its antigen is unidentified.

The source was CD4+ or CD8+ T cells sorted from blood, collected in a trial of the OX40 agonist ivuxolimab. The TCR comes from an adult with an advanced solid tumor such as melanoma, head and neck, liver or kidney cancer. This chain links TRBV5-5 with TRBJ1-1; a possible D gene is TRBD1 (5 bases). The CDR3, as DNA: TGTGCCAGCAGCTTGGGTCCAGGGCGGAACACTGAAGCTTTCTTT. Protein product: CASSLGPGRNTEAFF.